Below, 17 T cell receptor beta chains from the same sample are listed, as sequenced in a study of T cells after yellow fever vaccination. TCRdb re-called the 5' RACE reads with MiXCR, one entry per CDR3 protein. The data show around 70,000 distinct CDR3 sequences, approximately 7.7% seen once. The sequencing here drew on CD8+ T cells sorted from PBMCs, taken 5 to 6 days after the first yellow fever vaccination. The receptors here all came from a man aged 18 to 30 who received the YFV17D yellow fever vaccine.

This clonotype was recorded at least ten times. The chain combines TRBV28 with TRBJ2-5, with no clear D. This CDR3 has 15 residues. Germline V CDR1 and CDR2: MDHEN, SYDVKM. V lost 7 bases, J lost 3 bases, and 18 bases lay in between. CDR3 residues: CASTSISTAEETQYF. The CDR3 region has the DNA TGTGCCAGCACCTCTATCTCTACGGCGGAAGAGACCCAGTACTTC.

This clonotype has just a few counts. This chain links TRBV20-1 with TRBJ2-7, with D tentatively TRBD1 (6 bases). V was clipped by 5 bases and J by 4 bases, with 12 bases between them. Germline V gene lookup returns CDR1 DFQATT and CDR2 SNEGSKA (reference sequence). This CDR3 comprises 12 residues. The CDR3 DNA reads as TGCAGTGCTTCGCAGGGGCTATACGAGCAGTACTTC. Translated: CSASQGLYEQYF.

This clonotype was seen at least ten times. The V and J genes are TRBV7-3 and TRBJ2-2; D is unresolved. V was shortened by 0 bases and J by 4 bases, with 3 bases between the two germline ends. The germline V gene encodes CDR1 SGHTA and CDR2 FQGTGA. The CDR3 runs to 13 residues. CDR3 loop: CASSLTPTGELFF. The CDR3 bases are TGTGCCAGCAGCTTAACCCCCACCGGGGAGCTGTTTTTT.

The sample holds a few counts of this clonotype. The chain links TRBV4-2 to TRBJ2-7; D remains unclear. CDR3 size: 14 residues. Trimming stripped 0 bases from V and 3 bases from J, with 9 bases between. Germline CDR1 LGHNA, CDR2 YNFKEQ. The CDR3 DNA reads TGTGCCAGCAGCCAAGAGTTGGGAAACTACGAGCAGTACTTC. It specifies CASSQELGNYEQYF.

There are a few counts of this clonotype. The chain links TRBV6-2 or TRBV6-3 to TRBJ2-3; a weak D match, TRBD1 (6 bases). Germline assignment: CDR1 MNHEY and CDR2 SVGEGT. Trimming took off 7 bases at V and 5 bases at J, with 10 bases between the two ends. CDR3 length equals 12 residues. CDR3 sequence (DNA): TGTGCCAGCAAAAGGGGGAGAGATACGCAGTATTTT. Residues: CASKRGRDTQYF.

This clonotype appeared many times. The chain carries TRBV12-3 or TRBV12-4 and TRBJ2-2; D gene uncertain. The CDR3 contains 11 residues. V was pared by 6 bases and J by 6 bases, with 5 bases between. CDR3 residues: CASSQAGELFF. In DNA form, the CDR3 reads TGTGCCAGCAGCCAGGCCGGGGAGCTGTTTTTT.

A note on this clonotype: A much larger clone differs from this one at a single base, so this may be a read error. V and J are TRBV13 and TRBJ2-7; perhaps TRBD2 as D (5 bases). The V end was cut by 3 bases, the J end by 5 bases, with 17 bases between. The CDR3 consists of 15 residues. The germline V gene has CDR1 PRHDT and CDR2 FYEKMQ (reference sequence). CDR3 in amino acids: CASSFSFRGTDEQYF. The CDR3 DNA reads as TGTGCCAGCAGCTTCTCGTTCCGGGGAACAGACGAGCAGTACTTC.

This clonotype was detected many times. The genes are TRBV11-2 and TRBJ2-2; D is unresolved. Between the trimmed V and J ends, which lost 5 bases and 3 bases, there was a span of 7 bases. Looked up from germline, CDR1 is SGHAT and CDR2 is FQNNGV. This CDR3 is built from 13 residues. The CDR3 sequence: CASSGLYTGELFF. For the CDR3, the DNA is TGTGCCAGCAGCGGTTTGTACACCGGGGAGCTGTTTTTT.

This clonotype was observed many times. This chain connects TRBV12-3 or TRBV12-4 to TRBJ2-5; 12 bases align to TRBD2. The J segment lost 1 base and the V segment lost 6 bases, leaving 0 bases of the junction unmatched. The CDR3 sequence is 14 residues long. DNA for the CDR3: TGTGCCAGCAGGACTAGCGGGGGCCAAGAGACCCAGTACTTC. This translates into CASRTSGGQETQYF.

Notes on this clonotype: It may be a read error: a sequence one base away is much more abundant. In DNA, the CDR3 is TGTGCCAGCAGGCCGCTTCGAGCGGGGGTAGATACGCAGTATTTT. Amino acids: CASRPLRAGVDTQYF. The chain is built from TRBV3-1 and TRBJ2-3; 8 bases are a match to TRBD2. The CDR3 covers 15 residues. CDR1 is LGHDT, CDR2 YNNKEL, per germline (reference sequence). V was clipped by 6 bases and J by 5 bases; unmatched bases: 10.

This clonotype was found a few times. The chain combines TRBV7-7 with TRBJ2-7; the D gene could be TRBD1 or TRBD2 (5 bases each). There are 14 residues in the CDR3. The germline CDR1 and CDR2 sequences are SSHAT and FNYEAQ (reference sequence). V dropped 5 bases and J dropped 5 bases, with 16 bases sitting between them. The CDR3 reads CASSPRGRFHEQYF. CDR3 DNA sequence: TGTGCCAGCAGCCCCCGGGGCAGGTTCCACGAGCAGTACTTC.

This clonotype was counted a few times. J is TRBJ2-1 and V is TRBV20-1; 9 nucleotides agree with TRBD2. From germline, CDR1 is DFQATT and CDR2 SNEGSKA (reference sequence). This CDR3 contains 15 residues. Losses at the gene ends were 3 bases for V and 6 bases for J; bases not matched to a gene: 9. CDR3 sequence (DNA): TGCAGTGCTAGCTTAAGACTAGCGGCCATCAATGAGCAGTTCTTC. As protein: CSASLRLAAINEQFF.

This clonotype has at least ten counts. V is TRBV7-6 and J is TRBJ2-3; D is perhaps TRBD1 (6 bases). Deletions cut 0 bases from V and 3 bases from J, with 13 bases between. CDR3 size: 16 residues. Germline CDR1 and CDR2: SGHVS and FNYEAQ. The CDR3 DNA is TGTGCCAGCAGCTTAGCGCTCATAACAGGGACAGATACGCAGTATTTT. Translation gives CASSLALITGTDTQYF.

In this sample, this clonotype turned up many times. CDR3 region: CASSFPLGSGEGEQYF. CDR3 sequence (DNA): TGTGCCAGCAGCTTCCCCCTGGGGTCAGGAGAAGGCGAGCAGTACTTC. This chain uses TRBV9 with TRBJ2-7; D unresolved. V lost 4 bases to trimming and J lost 6 bases, with 23 bases between them. This CDR3 has 16 residues. CDR1 is SGDLS, CDR2 YYNGEE, per germline.

Only a few counts were recorded for this clonotype. The CDR3 DNA reads as TGTGCCAGTAGTATTTCGTTGGGGACAGGGGGCTCTGGGGCCAACGTCCTGACTTTC. It codes for CASSISLGTGGSGANVLTF. The rearrangement links TRBV19 to TRBJ2-6, with 11 bases matching TRBD1. The CDR3 runs 19 residues. J gave up 0 bases and V 3 bases, and 7 bases lay outside the gene matches. CDR1 is LNHDA, CDR2 SQIVND, per germline (reference sequence).

This chain uses TRBV7-3 with TRBJ2-1; D is ambiguous. Trimming took 6 bases from V and 0 from J, leaving 15 bases between them. The CDR3 consists of 16 residues. The germline CDR1 and CDR2 sequences are SGHTA and FQGTGA. CDR3 region: CASSYGSWSSYNEQFF. CDR3 nucleotide sequence: TGTGCCAGCAGTTACGGCTCCTGGAGCTCCTACAATGAGCAGTTCTTC.

This clonotype was seen a few times. CDR3 in amino acids: CASSETTGVPDTQYF. The CDR3 DNA sequence: TGTGCCAGCAGTGAAACTACAGGGGTCCCAGATACGCAGTATTTT. The chain joins TRBV25-1 to TRBJ2-3, with TRBD1 matching 7 bases. The CDR3 spans 15 residues. Trimming removed 2 bases from V and 4 bases from J; junction bases left unmatched: 6. Looked up from germline, CDR1 is MGHDK and CDR2 is SYGVNS.